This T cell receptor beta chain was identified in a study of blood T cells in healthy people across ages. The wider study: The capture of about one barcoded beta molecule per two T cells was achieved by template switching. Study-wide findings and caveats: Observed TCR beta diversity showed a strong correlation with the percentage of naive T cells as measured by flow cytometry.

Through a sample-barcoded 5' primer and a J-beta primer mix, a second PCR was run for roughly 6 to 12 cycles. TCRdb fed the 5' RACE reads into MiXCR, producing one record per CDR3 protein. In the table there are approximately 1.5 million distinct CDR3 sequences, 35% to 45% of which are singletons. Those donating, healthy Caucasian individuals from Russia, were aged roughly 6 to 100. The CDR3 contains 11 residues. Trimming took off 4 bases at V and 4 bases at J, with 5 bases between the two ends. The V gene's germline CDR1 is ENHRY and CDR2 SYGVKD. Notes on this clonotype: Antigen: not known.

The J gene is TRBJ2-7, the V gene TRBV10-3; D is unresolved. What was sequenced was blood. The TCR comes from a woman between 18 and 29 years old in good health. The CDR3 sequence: CAISGLYEQYF. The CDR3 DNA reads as TGTGCCATCAGTGGCTTATACGAGCAGTACTTC.